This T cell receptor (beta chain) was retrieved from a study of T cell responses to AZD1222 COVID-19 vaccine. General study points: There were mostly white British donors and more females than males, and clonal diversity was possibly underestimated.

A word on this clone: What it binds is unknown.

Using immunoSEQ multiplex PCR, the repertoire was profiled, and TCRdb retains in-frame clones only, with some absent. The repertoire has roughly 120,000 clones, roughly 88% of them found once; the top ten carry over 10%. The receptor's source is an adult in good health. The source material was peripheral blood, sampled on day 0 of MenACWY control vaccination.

CDR3 DNA sequence: TGTGCCAGCAGCCCCCGAGACCTTTCCACTGAAGCTTTCTTT. The encoded protein is CASSPRDLSTEAFF. This chain joins TRBV7-9 and TRBJ1-1; no clear D. Per the germline V gene, CDR1 is SEHNR and CDR2 is FQNEAQ (reference sequence). The CDR3 totals 14 residues. V shed 5 bases and J shed 4 bases, with 14 bases lying between them.